This T cell receptor beta chain was recovered during a study of CD8+ T cells in alopecia areata. Study-level findings and limits: Among the top 100, expanded CD8+ clones, as well as scalp clonality, were significantly decreased by tofacitinib.

This sample's treatment: oral pan-JAK inhibitor, 5-10 mg twice daily. As part of sample collection, lesional scalp punch biopsies and peripheral blood were taken from alopecia areata patients. Germline assignment: CDR1 SGHTS and CDR2 YDEGEE. With 2 bases clipped from V and 1 base from J, the junction kept 11 bases outside the gene matches. There are 17 residues in the CDR3. This clone was seen once. Its antigen is undetermined. RNA extraction and reverse transcription yielded cDNA as sequencing template. TCRdb keeps only in-frame clones here, not all; method: immunoSEQ multiplex PCR. The sample contains about 74,000 clones, over 25% of which appear only once.

The chain has TRBV5-8 and TRBJ1-1; TRBD1 agrees at 7 bases. This sequence was found in a human donor with alopecia areata. The material sequenced was CD8+ T cells sorted from blood, taken at week 4, from a patient treated with tofacitinib. CDR3 in DNA: TGTGCCAGCAGCTTCCGCTGGGGACAGTGGAGGAACACTGAAGCTTTCTTT. It specifies CASSFRWGQWRNTEAFF.